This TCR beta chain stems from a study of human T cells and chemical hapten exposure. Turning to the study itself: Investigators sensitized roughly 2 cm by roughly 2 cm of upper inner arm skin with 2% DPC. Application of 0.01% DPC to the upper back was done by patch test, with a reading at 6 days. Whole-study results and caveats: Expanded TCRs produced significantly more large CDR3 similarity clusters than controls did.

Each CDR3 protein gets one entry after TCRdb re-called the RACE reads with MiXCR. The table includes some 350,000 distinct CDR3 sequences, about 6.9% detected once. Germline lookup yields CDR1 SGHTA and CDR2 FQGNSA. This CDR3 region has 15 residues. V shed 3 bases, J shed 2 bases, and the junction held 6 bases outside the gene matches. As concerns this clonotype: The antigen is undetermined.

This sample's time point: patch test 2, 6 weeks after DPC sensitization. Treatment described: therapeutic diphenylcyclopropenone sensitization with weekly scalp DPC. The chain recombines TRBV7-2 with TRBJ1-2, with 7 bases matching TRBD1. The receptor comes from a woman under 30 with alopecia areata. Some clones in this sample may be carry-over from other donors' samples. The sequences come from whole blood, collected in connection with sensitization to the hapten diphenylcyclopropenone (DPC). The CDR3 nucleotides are TGTGCCAGCAGCTTTAGGACGGACAGGAACTATGGCTACACCTTC. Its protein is CASSFRTDRNYGYTF.